A selection of T cell receptor beta chains follows, all from one sample in a study of blood T cell repertoires in COVID-19. Here immunoSEQ multiplex PCR was the method, and the copy in TCRdb shows in-frame clones only, minus some. This sample carries hundreds of thousands of clones, more than 80% of them seen once, and the ten largest clones take approximately 1.5%. The source material was peripheral blood. The receptor set was obtained from a woman in her twenties or thirties with active or convalescent COVID-19. The CDR3 runs from the conserved cysteine through the conserved F or W. Each record gives: CDR3 length, clone size, V gene, J gene, D gene, CDR3 DNA, CDR3 protein. A D gene is named only where the DNA matches it firmly. Clone size is stated in some rows and not others, as once, few, many or a class when expanded.

CDR3 length: 14
clone size: -
V gene: TRBV5-1
J gene: TRBJ1-2
D gene: -
CDR3 DNA: TGCGCCAGCAACCAGGACACCTCTAACTATGGCTACACCTTC
CDR3 protein: CASNQDTSNYGYTF

CDR3 length: 13
clone size: -
V gene: TRBV10-1
J gene: TRBJ1-2
D gene: -
CDR3 DNA: TGCGCCAGCAGTGGAACAGCAAGCTATGGCTACACCTTC
CDR3 protein: CASSGTASYGYTF

CDR3 length: 14
clone size: -
V gene: TRBV18
J gene: TRBJ2-3
D gene: -
CDR3 DNA: TGTGCCAGCTCACCGGGGCCCGTCACAGATACGCAGTATTTT
CDR3 protein: CASSPGPVTDTQYF

CDR3 length: 19
clone size: -
V gene: TRBV29-1
J gene: TRBJ1-5
D gene: TRBD1
CDR3 DNA: TGCAGCGTCGGTCCACGCAGGGGACAGGGGAGGGGAGGCAATCAGCCCCAGCATTTT
CDR3 protein: CSVGPRRGQGRGGNQPQHF

CDR3 length: 15
clone size: once
V gene: TRBV19
J gene: TRBJ2-3
D gene: TRBD2
CDR3 DNA: TGTGCCAGTAGGAAGACTAGCGGGAATACAGATACGCAGTATTTT
CDR3 protein: CASRKTSGNTDTQYF

CDR3 length: 18
clone size: -
V gene: TRBV27
J gene: TRBJ2-6
D gene: TRBD2
CDR3 DNA: TGTGCCAGCAGTTGGGGTAGCGGGAGCTTCTCTGGGGCCAACGTCCTGACTTTC
CDR3 protein: CASSWGSGSFSGANVLTF

CDR3 length: 19
clone size: -
V gene: TRBV7-6
J gene: TRBJ2-2
D gene: TRBD2
CDR3 DNA: TGTGCCAGCAGCTTAAGCCCGATACTAGCGGATTCGAACACCGGGGAGCTGTTTTTT
CDR3 protein: CASSLSPILADSNTGELFF

CDR3 length: 14
clone size: -
V gene: TRBV25-1
J gene: TRBJ2-7
D gene: TRBD1
CDR3 DNA: TGTGCCAGCAGTGAATTAGCACAGGGGCACGAGCAGTACTTC
CDR3 protein: CASSELAQGHEQYF

CDR3 length: 16
clone size: -
V gene: TRBV6-2/TRBV6-3
J gene: TRBJ1-3
D gene: -
CDR3 DNA: TGTGCCAGCAGTTACGACAGGCCCAGCTCTGGAAACACCATATATTTT
CDR3 protein: CASSYDRPSSGNTIYF

CDR3 length: 14
clone size: -
V gene: TRBV3-1/TRBV3-2
J gene: TRBJ1-5
D gene: -
CDR3 DNA: TGTGCCAGCAGCCATGCGGGGGATAATCAGCCCCAGCATTTT
CDR3 protein: CASSHAGDNQPQHF

CDR3 length: 14
clone size: few
V gene: TRBV5-4
J gene: TRBJ1-1
D gene: -
CDR3 DNA: TGTGCCAGCCGCCCGGGGGGGGAGAACACTGAAGCTTTCTTT
CDR3 protein: CASRPGGENTEAFF

CDR3 length: 15
clone size: -
V gene: TRBV18
J gene: TRBJ1-3
D gene: -
CDR3 DNA: TGTGCCAGCTCACAACTAACAGGCCCCGGAAACACCATATATTTT
CDR3 protein: CASSQLTGPGNTIYF

CDR3 length: 10
clone size: -
V gene: TRBV5-3
J gene: TRBJ1-5
D gene: -
CDR3 DNA: TGTGCCAGGGAGGATAGGCCCCAGCATTTT
CDR3 protein: CAREDRPQHF

CDR3 length: 16
clone size: -
V gene: TRBV10-3
J gene: TRBJ1-4
D gene: TRBD1
CDR3 DNA: TGTGCCACCCGGGACAGCGAGTTTGCAACTAATGAAAAACTGTTTTTT
CDR3 protein: CATRDSEFATNEKLFF

CDR3 length: 14
clone size: -
V gene: TRBV11-2
J gene: TRBJ1-1
D gene: -
CDR3 DNA: TGTGCCAGCAGCTTAGTTCGGGGCCGGGAGGGGGCTTTCTTT
CDR3 protein: CASSLVRGREGAFF

CDR3 length: 17
clone size: -
V gene: TRBV7-2
J gene: TRBJ2-3
D gene: -
CDR3 DNA: TGTGCCAGCAGCTTAGGGCCAGGGAATGGCCTCACAGATACGCAGTATTTT
CDR3 protein: CASSLGPGNGLTDTQYF

CDR3 length: 15
clone size: -
V gene: TRBV19
J gene: TRBJ2-7
D gene: TRBD1
CDR3 DNA: TGTGCCAGTAGTATCTCGGGACAGGGGACCTACGAGCAGTACTTC
CDR3 protein: CASSISGQGTYEQYF

CDR3 length: 14
clone size: -
V gene: TRBV6-5
J gene: TRBJ1-2
D gene: TRBD1
CDR3 DNA: TGTGCCAGCAGGGGGACAGTAGGAAGCTATGGCTACACCTTC
CDR3 protein: CASRGTVGSYGYTF

CDR3 length: 14
clone size: once
V gene: TRBV4-1
J gene: TRBJ2-7
D gene: -
CDR3 DNA: TGCGCCAGCAGCCAAGGTATAGGGGCATACGAGCAGTACTTC
CDR3 protein: CASSQGIGAYEQYF

CDR3 length: 15
clone size: -
V gene: TRBV27
J gene: TRBJ2-1
D gene: -
CDR3 DNA: TGTGCCAGCAGTTGGGGATCGGGAGTTGTAGATGAGCAGTTCTTC
CDR3 protein: CASSWGSGVVDEQFF

CDR3 length: 15
clone size: -
V gene: TRBV27
J gene: TRBJ1-5
D gene: TRBD1
CDR3 DNA: TGTGCCAGCAGACCCGGGACAGGGCATAATCAGCCCCAGCATTTT
CDR3 protein: CASRPGTGHNQPQHF

CDR3 length: 14
clone size: once
V gene: TRBV29-1
J gene: TRBJ2-5
D gene: TRBD1
CDR3 DNA: TGCAGCGTAGACCAACAGGGGGCAGTGGAGACCCAGTACTTC
CDR3 protein: CSVDQQGAVETQYF

CDR3 length: 15
clone size: -
V gene: TRBV3-1/TRBV3-2
J gene: TRBJ1-5
D gene: -
CDR3 DNA: TGTGCCAGCAGCTCCTCCCCAGGAGGGGTACAGCCCCAGCATTTT
CDR3 protein: CASSSSPGGVQPQHF

CDR3 length: 14
clone size: -
V gene: TRBV4-2
J gene: TRBJ2-7
D gene: -
CDR3 DNA: TGTGCCAGCAGCCAAGCGGGACTTTCGTACGAGCAGTACTTC
CDR3 protein: CASSQAGLSYEQYF

CDR3 length: 15
clone size: -
V gene: TRBV27
J gene: TRBJ1-6
D gene: -
CDR3 DNA: TGTGCCAGCAGTTTCGGCGGGGGCGCACTAGAGCCCCTCCACTTT
CDR3 protein: CASSFGGGALEPLHF

CDR3 length: 14
clone size: -
V gene: TRBV5-1
J gene: TRBJ2-7
D gene: -
CDR3 DNA: TGCGCCAGCCAGCTCGGGGGGCCAGGCTACGAGCAGTACTTC
CDR3 protein: CASQLGGPGYEQYF

CDR3 length: 13
clone size: -
V gene: TRBV6-5
J gene: TRBJ1-1
D gene: -
CDR3 DNA: TGTGCCAGCAGGGACAAACCGAACACTGAAGCTTTCTTT
CDR3 protein: CASRDKPNTEAFF

CDR3 length: 11
clone size: -
V gene: TRBV12-3/TRBV12-4
J gene: TRBJ1-2
D gene: TRBD1
CDR3 DNA: TGTGCCAGCAGTTATGGACAGGGGTGGACCTTC
CDR3 protein: CASSYGQGWTF

CDR3 length: 21
clone size: -
V gene: TRBV19
J gene: TRBJ1-3
D gene: -
CDR3 DNA: TGTGCCAGTAGTCTGTCTCTGCTGGTATACTACAGGGAGAGCTCTGGAAACACCATATATTTT
CDR3 protein: CASSLSLLVYYRESSGNTIYF

CDR3 length: 15
clone size: -
V gene: TRBV5-4
J gene: TRBJ2-5
D gene: TRBD2
CDR3 DNA: TGTGCCAGCAGCTATGGCGGGGGGAATCAAGAGACCCAGTACTTC
CDR3 protein: CASSYGGGNQETQYF

CDR3 length: 13
clone size: -
V gene: TRBV5-1
J gene: TRBJ1-1
D gene: -
CDR3 DNA: TGCGCCAGCGCCGGGGTCGTGGACACTGAAGCTTTCTTT
CDR3 protein: CASAGVVDTEAFF

CDR3 length: 14
clone size: -
V gene: TRBV3-1/TRBV3-2
J gene: TRBJ1-5
D gene: TRBD1
CDR3 DNA: TGTGCCAGCAGCCAGACAGGGATCAATCAGCCCCAGCATTTT
CDR3 protein: CASSQTGINQPQHF

CDR3 length: 15
clone size: -
V gene: TRBV2
J gene: TRBJ1-1
D gene: TRBD1
CDR3 DNA: TGTGCCAGCAGTGTTAGGGACAGGGTCGACACTGAAGCTTTCTTT
CDR3 protein: CASSVRDRVDTEAFF

CDR3 length: 16
clone size: -
V gene: TRBV12-2
J gene: TRBJ2-1
D gene: -
CDR3 DNA: TGTGCAAGTCGCTTGGGCGGGACTAGCGGGCGAAACGAGCAGTTCTTC
CDR3 protein: CASRLGGTSGRNEQFF

CDR3 length: 13
clone size: few
V gene: TRBV7-9
J gene: TRBJ2-1
D gene: -
CDR3 DNA: TGTGCCAGCAGCTTATGGCCCAACAATGAGCAGTTCTTC
CDR3 protein: CASSLWPNNEQFF

CDR3 length: 14
clone size: -
V gene: TRBV9
J gene: TRBJ2-5
D gene: -
CDR3 DNA: TGTGCCAGCAGCGTAGCGGGAATCCGGGAGACCCAGTACTTC
CDR3 protein: CASSVAGIRETQYF

CDR3 length: 16
clone size: -
V gene: TRBV6-1
J gene: TRBJ1-5
D gene: TRBD1
CDR3 DNA: TGTGCCAGCAGTGAAGGGGCAGGGGGTTTGAATCAGCCCCAGCATTTT
CDR3 protein: CASSEGAGGLNQPQHF

CDR3 length: 20
clone size: once
V gene: TRBV18
J gene: TRBJ2-5
D gene: -
CDR3 DNA: TGTGCCAGCTCACCACCAACAGGGGGCGATCGGCTAGCGGGAGTTCAGACCCAGTACTTC
CDR3 protein: CASSPPTGGDRLAGVQTQYF

CDR3 length: 17
clone size: -
V gene: TRBV9
J gene: TRBJ1-5
D gene: TRBD1
CDR3 DNA: TGTGCCAGCAGCGACCATCCCGGGACAGGGGGCAATCAGCCCCAGCATTTT
CDR3 protein: CASSDHPGTGGNQPQHF

CDR3 length: 14
clone size: -
V gene: TRBV14
J gene: TRBJ1-1
D gene: TRBD1
CDR3 DNA: TGTGCCAGCAGCCACAGGACAGGGGACACTGAAGCTTTCTTT
CDR3 protein: CASSHRTGDTEAFF

CDR3 length: 16
clone size: -
V gene: TRBV5-1
J gene: TRBJ1-2
D gene: TRBD1
CDR3 DNA: TGCGCCAGCAGCTTGGATGGGGGACAGGTGGACTATGGCTACACCTTC
CDR3 protein: CASSLDGGQVDYGYTF

CDR3 length: 14
clone size: -
V gene: TRBV27
J gene: TRBJ1-2
D gene: TRBD1
CDR3 DNA: TGTGCCAGCGGCCTTCAGGGGGCTGACTATGGCTACACCTTC
CDR3 protein: CASGLQGADYGYTF

CDR3 length: 13
clone size: -
V gene: TRBV18
J gene: TRBJ1-2
D gene: TRBD1
CDR3 DNA: TGTGCCAGCTCACCAGGACAGGGAAATGGCTACACCTTC
CDR3 protein: CASSPGQGNGYTF

CDR3 length: 13
clone size: -
V gene: TRBV12-3/TRBV12-4
J gene: TRBJ2-5
D gene: -
CDR3 DNA: TGTGCCAGCAGTTTGTCCGGGGTGGAGACCCAGTACTTC
CDR3 protein: CASSLSGVETQYF

CDR3 length: 12
clone size: -
V gene: TRBV5-1
J gene: TRBJ1-4
D gene: -
CDR3 DNA: TGCGCCAGTCGTCAGGATCCTGAAAAACTGTTTTTT
CDR3 protein: CASRQDPEKLFF

CDR3 length: 13
clone size: -
V gene: TRBV28
J gene: TRBJ1-5
D gene: -
CDR3 DNA: TGTGCCAGCAGTTCCGACAGTTATCAGCCCCAGCATTTT
CDR3 protein: CASSSDSYQPQHF

CDR3 length: 16
clone size: -
V gene: TRBV6-5
J gene: TRBJ1-1
D gene: -
CDR3 DNA: TGTGCCAGCAGTTACAGCAGGGCCAGGATGAACACTGAAGCTTTCTTT
CDR3 protein: CASSYSRARMNTEAFF

CDR3 length: 16
clone size: -
V gene: TRBV18
J gene: TRBJ1-2
D gene: -
CDR3 DNA: TGTGCCAGCTCACCACCGAATGGGGGCGCGAACTATGGCTACACCTTC
CDR3 protein: CASSPPNGGANYGYTF

CDR3 length: 16
clone size: once
V gene: TRBV10-3
J gene: TRBJ2-5
D gene: -
CDR3 DNA: TGTGCCATCAGTGAGTCGGGGCTGGGACAACAAGAGACCCAGTACTTC
CDR3 protein: CAISESGLGQQETQYF

CDR3 length: 14
clone size: -
V gene: TRBV6-1
J gene: TRBJ2-1
D gene: -
CDR3 DNA: TGTGCCAGCAGTGAAGGTGACGGGTGGAGGGAGCAGTTCTTC
CDR3 protein: CASSEGDGWREQFF